The 26 T cell receptor beta chains below were found in one sample sequenced in a study of Ad26.COV2.S vaccination and SARS-CoV-2 variants. The repertoire was sequenced with immunoSEQ multiplex PCR; TCRdb's copy has only in-frame clones and lacks some. The sample includes roughly 250,000 clones, around 88% of them seen just once. The treatment was: 15 to 20 received Ad26.COV2.S at low or high dose, single or two shots; a few received placebo; per-sample allocation not given. Sampling was done on day 63 after the first vaccine or placebo injection. The sample here was peripheral blood, taken in a trial of Ad26.COV2.S vaccine versus placebo. These receptors were collected from a person aged 18 to 59 who received the Ad26.COV2.S COVID-19 vaccine or a placebo.

The rearrangement joins TRBV30 to TRBJ2-7; D gene ambiguous. Germline V CDR1 and CDR2: GTSNPN, SVGIG (reference sequence). The CDR3 covers 12 residues. Trimming left V 0 bases short and J 6 bases short, with 9 bases between. The DNA of the CDR3 is TGTGCCTGGAGTGTTGCGCGCGGCGAGCAGTACGTC. This encodes CAWSVARGEQYV.

This chain joins TRBV6-4 and TRBJ2-3; TRBD1 matches 7 bases. This CDR3 is 17 amino acids long. Trimming at V came to 0 bases and at J to 0 bases, leaving 6 bases not matched to a gene. CDR1 MRHNA and CDR2 SNTAGT come from the germline V gene. The CDR3 here is CASSDSRDSSSTDTQYF. The CDR3 DNA follows: TGTGCCAGCAGTGACTCCCGGGACAGCTCTAGCACAGATACGCAGTATTTT.

The J gene is TRBJ2-3, the V gene TRBV6-2 or TRBV6-3; 8 bases agree with TRBD1. Germline CDR1 reads MNHEY; CDR2 reads SVGEGT. V trimming: 4 bases; J trimming: 9 bases; junction bases outside the gene matches: 6. The CDR3 has 13 residues. The CDR3 DNA sequence: TGTGCCAGCAGTTTGGAGACAGGGGCGACGCAGTATTTT. This sequence encodes CASSLETGATQYF.

The rearrangement links TRBV4-1 to TRBJ1-2, with 7 bases aligning to TRBD1. The V gene's germline CDR1 is MGHRA and CDR2 YSYEKL. Losses at the gene ends were 4 bases for V and 2 bases for J; bases not matched to a gene: 4. The CDR3 length is 14 residues. CDR3 region: CASSRPGQNYGYTF. The DNA for the CDR3 is TGCGCCAGCAGCCGCCCGGGACAGAACTATGGCTACACCTTC.

The chain carries TRBV21-1 and TRBJ2-7. TRBV21-1 is labeled a pseudogene. This CDR3 spans 14 amino acids. The CDR3 sequence is CASSKAGSSYEQYV. The CDR3 coding sequence is TGTGCCAGCAGCAAAGCCGGCTCCTCCTACGAGCAGTACGTC.

CDR3 nucleotides: TGTGCCAGCAGCTCGACAGGGACTGGGTACCAAGAGACCCAGTACTTC. It encodes CASSSTGTGYQETQYF. This chain uses TRBV7-2 with TRBJ2-5; weak D call: TRBD1 (7 bases). The CDR3 runs to 16 residues. The V end lost 4 bases, the J end lost 0 bases, and 15 bases lay between the germline ends. Germline values: CDR1 SGHTA, CDR2 FQGNSA.

This chain connects TRBV23-1 to TRBJ2-7; 7 bases match TRBD1. TRBV23-1 is an ORF, with its function uncertain. This CDR3 is built from 14 residues. The J segment lost 6 bases and the V segment lost 2 bases, leaving 7 bases of the junction unmatched. CDR3 residues: CASSQDEGAVEQYV. The CDR3 nucleotides read TGCGCCAGCAGTCAAGATGAGGGGGCGGTCGAGCAGTACGTC.

V is TRBV5-4 and J is TRBJ1-5, with D unresolved. Per germline, CDR1 SGHNT and CDR2 YYREEE (reference sequence). V was shortened by 0 bases and J by 5 bases, with 9 bases between the two germline ends. The CDR3 is 14 amino acids. The DNA of the CDR3 is TGTGCCAGCAGCTTGGCTGGGGTGCATCAGCCCCAGCATTTT. Protein: CASSLAGVHQPQHF.

The chain recombines TRBV7-9 with TRBJ1-4, with D perhaps matching TRBD1 (6 bases). CDR1 and CDR2 from the germline V gene are SEHNR and FQNEAQ (reference sequence). The CDR3 is 14 amino acids. V was cut by 0 bases and J by 5 bases, with 7 bases left in between. CDR3 bases: TGTGCCAGCAGCTTAGCCGACAGGAATGAAAAACTGTTTTTT. This codes for CASSLADRNEKLFF.

This chain's CDR3 is CASSLGTGAPGANVLTF. Here the CDR3 DNA reads TGCGCCAGCAGCTTGGGCACGGGGGCCCCTGGGGCCAACGTCCTGACTTTC. V is TRBV5-1 and J is TRBJ2-6; D is possibly TRBD1 or TRBD2 (6 bases each). With 0 bases removed from V and 2 bases from J, the gap between germline ends came to 12 bases. This CDR3 has 17 residues. Germline V gene data show CDR1 as SGHRS and CDR2 as YFSETQ.

The chain couples TRBV6-5 to TRBJ1-4; 7 bases align to TRBD1. Per the germline V gene, CDR1 is MNHEY and CDR2 is SVGAGI. The CDR3 covers 14 residues. V was pared by 7 bases and J by 7 bases, with 9 bases of the junction left unmatched. CDR3 sequence (DNA): TGTGCCAGCAACCAGGGGGGTAATGGTGAAAAACTGTTTTTT. It codes for CASNQGGNGEKLFF.

The chain uses TRBV20-1 and TRBJ2-1; D remains unclear. The CDR3 has 12 amino acids. V was clipped by 3 bases and J by 7 bases, with 10 bases between them. Germline V CDR1 and CDR2: DFQATT, SNEGSKA (reference sequence). CDR3 DNA: TGCAGTGCTAGTCAACGTCAGAATGAGCAGTTCTTC. Translated, it gives CSASQRQNEQFF.

This sequence joins TRBV7-9 and TRBJ2-7; 8 nucleotides agree with TRBD2. V dropped 5 bases and J dropped 1; count of bases not matched to a gene: 10. CDR3 length equals 16 residues. Germline V lookup: CDR1 SEHNR, CDR2 FQNEAQ (reference sequence). The CDR3: CASSPPTSGTSYEQYF. The CDR3 DNA is TGTGCCAGCAGCCCCCCCACTAGCGGCACTTCCTACGAGCAGTACTTC.

The rearrangement uses TRBV3-1 (or the pseudogene TRBV3-2) and TRBJ1-6; 10 nucleotides align to TRBD1. Per the germline V gene, CDR1 is LGHDT and CDR2 is YNNKEL (reference sequence). The CDR3 has 15 amino acids. V was clipped by 1 base and J by 10 bases; unmatched bases: 4. In DNA form, the CDR3 reads TGTGCCAGCAGCCAAGCCGGGACAGGGGAATCACCCCTCCACTTT. Protein: CASSQAGTGESPLHF.

The CDR3 is CASSRGGGNQPQHF. The CDR3 DNA reads as TGTGCCAGCAGTAGAGGGGGTGGCAATCAGCCCCAGCATTTT. The chain uses TRBV6-5 and TRBJ1-5; the D gene is possibly TRBD1 (6 bases). The CDR3 runs to 14 residues. V lost 5 bases, J lost 2 bases, and 10 bases lay in between. Germline-derived CDR1 and CDR2 are MNHEY and SVGAGI.

The chain combines TRBV5-4 with TRBJ2-5; D is unresolved. Trimming left V 1 base short and J 1 base short, with 8 bases between. This CDR3 comprises 14 residues. In germline, CDR1 is SGHNT, CDR2 YYREEE (reference sequence). The CDR3 here is CASSLSYSQETQYF. The CDR3, as DNA: TGTGCCAGCAGCTTGAGTTATAGCCAAGAGACCCAGTACTTC.

The rearrangement joins TRBV7-9 to TRBJ2-7; 11 positions match TRBD1. The CDR3 runs to 14 residues. CDR1 and CDR2 (germline): SEHNR, FQNEAQ (reference sequence). The trim removed 3 bases at V and 3 bases at J, leaving 1 base unmatched. The CDR3, as DNA: TGTGCCAGCAGCTTCGGGACAGGGGGCTACGAGCAGTACTTC. The encoded protein is CASSFGTGGYEQYF.

The rearrangement links TRBV4-2 to TRBJ2-1; 8 positions match TRBD2. The CDR3 totals 15 residues. Germline CDR1 LGHNA, CDR2 YNFKEQ. V lost 4 bases and J lost 5; bases outside the gene matches: 7. CDR3 DNA: TGTGCCAGCAGCCCTTCCGGGACTAGGGACAATGAGCAGTTCTTC. Encoded protein: CASSPSGTRDNEQFF.

The chain combines TRBV5-4 with TRBJ2-5; 7 positions agree with TRBD2. Per germline, CDR1 SGHNT and CDR2 YYREEE (reference sequence). J gave up 5 bases and V 0 bases, and 4 bases lay outside the gene matches. The CDR3 has 14 residues. The CDR3 spells CASSLVAGVETQYF. The DNA of the CDR3 is TGTGCCAGCAGCTTGGTCGCGGGGGTGGAGACCCAGTACTTC.

The rearrangement uses TRBV6-1 and TRBJ1-1, with a weak D call TRBD1 (5 bases). CDR1 and CDR2 (germline): MNHNS, SASEGT. This CDR3 comprises 14 residues. The V end was cut by 3 bases, the J end by 3 bases, with 11 bases between. The CDR3 nucleotides read TGTGCCAGCAGTGATCAGGGTAGGGACACTGAAGCTTTCTTT. This translates into CASSDQGRDTEAFF.

V and J are TRBV3-1 (or the pseudogene TRBV3-2) and TRBJ2-7, with no clear D. The CDR3 covers 12 residues. Per germline, CDR1 LGHDT and CDR2 YNNKEL (reference sequence). V lost 4 bases to trimming and J lost 5 bases, with 9 bases between them. CDR3 sequence (DNA): TGTGCCAGCAGCCCCAAGGGTAACGAGCAGTACGTC. Its translation: CASSPKGNEQYV.

The V call is TRBV3-1 (or the pseudogene TRBV3-2), the J call TRBJ2-7; 7 bases are shared with TRBD2. CDR3 length equals 16 residues. Trimming cost V 4 bases and J 4 bases; bases outside gene matches: 13. CDR1 is LGHDT, CDR2 YNNKEL, per germline (reference sequence). This CDR3 reads CASSPGLGGNVYEQYF. The CDR3 nucleotides read TGTGCCAGCAGCCCGGGACTGGGGGGGAACGTTTACGAGCAGTACTTC.

This chain uses TRBV2 with TRBJ2-1, with TRBD1 identical over 7 bases. V gave up 4 bases and J gave up 2 bases; unmatched junction bases: 5. Germline V gene sequence: CDR1 SNHLY, CDR2 FYNNEI. This CDR3 comprises 15 residues. In DNA form, the CDR3 reads TGTGCCAGCAGTGGGGCAGGGGGAGCCTACAATGAGCAGTTCTTC. Its protein product is CASSGAGGAYNEQFF.

The chain links TRBV29-1 to TRBJ2-2, with TRBD2 matching 10 bases. The CDR3 loop spans 12 amino acids. Germline trimming cut 8 bases from V and 5 bases from J; bases unmatched to any gene: 2. The germline V gene encodes CDR1 SQVTM and CDR2 ANQGSEA. This chain's CDR3 is CSIAGGTGELFF. CDR3 nucleotides: TGCAGCATAGCGGGAGGTACCGGGGAGCTGTTTTTT.

This clone appeared a few times. The rearrangement uses TRBV7-8 and TRBJ2-5, with D unresolved. CDR1 and CDR2 (germline): SGHVS, FQNEAQ. This CDR3 has 15 amino acids. The V gene lost 1 base and the J gene lost 4 bases, with 13 bases spanning the gap. CDR3 sequence reads: CASSLVPGGTETQYF. The CDR3 coding sequence is TGTGCCAGCAGCTTAGTGCCAGGCGGCACAGAGACCCAGTACTTC.

This chain uses TRBV9 with TRBJ2-3; D possibly uses TRBD1 or TRBD2 (6 bases each). Germline values: CDR1 SGDLS, CDR2 YYNGEE. The V and J ends lost 4 bases and 11 bases respectively, with 29 bases between them. This CDR3 has 17 amino acids. The CDR3 DNA is TGTGCCAGCAGCCCCCGGCTGGGATTAGGAGGGGGTATTATGCAGTATTTT. Translating it yields CASSPRLGLGGGIMQYF.